Described below is a single T cell receptor (beta chain) sequence and its context. The sample originates from a study of control samples from healthy donors and cancer patients. Germline loops: CDR1 MNHEY, CDR2 SMNVEV (reference sequence). Deletions cut 2 bases from V and 4 bases from J, with 15 bases between. The CDR3 consists of 15 residues. Using immunoSEQ multiplex PCR, the repertoire was profiled, and TCRdb retains in-frame clones only, with some absent. The repertoire has roughly 140,000 clones, approximately 88% of them found once; the top ten carry more than 4%. The origin of this receptor is a man younger than 45 in good health. The chain has TRBV27 and TRBJ2-7; D ambiguous. Sequencing was performed on blood. In nucleotides, the CDR3 is TGTGCCAGCAGTTTAACAGCCTCCGTAGGGTACGAGCAGTACTTC. It encodes CASSLTASVGYEQYF.